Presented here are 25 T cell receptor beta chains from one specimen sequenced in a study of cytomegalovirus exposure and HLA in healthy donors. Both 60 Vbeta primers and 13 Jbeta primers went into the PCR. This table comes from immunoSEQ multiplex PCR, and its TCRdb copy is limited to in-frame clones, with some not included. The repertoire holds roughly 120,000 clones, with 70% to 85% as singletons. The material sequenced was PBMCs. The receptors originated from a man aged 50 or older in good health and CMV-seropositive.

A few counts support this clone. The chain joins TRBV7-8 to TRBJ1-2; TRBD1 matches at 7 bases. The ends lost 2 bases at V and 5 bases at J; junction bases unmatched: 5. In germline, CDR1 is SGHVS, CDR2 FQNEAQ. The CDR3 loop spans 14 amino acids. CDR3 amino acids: CASSLQLTGYGYTF. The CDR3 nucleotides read TGTGCCAGCAGCTTACAACTGACAGGGTATGGCTACACCTTC.

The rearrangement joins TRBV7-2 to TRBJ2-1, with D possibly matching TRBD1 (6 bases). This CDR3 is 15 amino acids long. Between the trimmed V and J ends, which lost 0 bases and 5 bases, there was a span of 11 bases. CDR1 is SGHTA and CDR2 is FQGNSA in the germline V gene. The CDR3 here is CASSLAIGGHNEQFF. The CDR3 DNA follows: TGTGCCAGCAGCTTAGCTATAGGGGGACACAATGAGCAGTTCTTC.

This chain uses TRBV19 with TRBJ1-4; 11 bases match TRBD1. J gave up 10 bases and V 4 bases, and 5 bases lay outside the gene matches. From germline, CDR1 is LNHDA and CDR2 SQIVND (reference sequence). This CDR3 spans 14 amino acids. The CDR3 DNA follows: TGTGCCAGTAGTACGACCGGGACAGGGGGAAAACTGTTTTTT. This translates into CASSTTGTGGKLFF. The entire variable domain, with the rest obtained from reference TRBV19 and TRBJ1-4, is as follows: DGGITQSPKYLFRKEGQNVTLSCEQNLNHDAMYWYRQDPGQGLRLIYYSQIVNDFQKGDIAEGYSVSREKKESFPLTVTSAQKNPTAFYLCASSTTGTGGKLFFGSGTQLSVL.

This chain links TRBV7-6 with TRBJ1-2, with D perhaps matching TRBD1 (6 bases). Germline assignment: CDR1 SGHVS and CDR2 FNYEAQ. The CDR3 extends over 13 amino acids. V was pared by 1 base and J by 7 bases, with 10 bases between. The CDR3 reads CASSLGTARGYTF. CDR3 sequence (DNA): TGTGCCAGCAGCTTAGGGACAGCTCGTGGCTACACCTTC.

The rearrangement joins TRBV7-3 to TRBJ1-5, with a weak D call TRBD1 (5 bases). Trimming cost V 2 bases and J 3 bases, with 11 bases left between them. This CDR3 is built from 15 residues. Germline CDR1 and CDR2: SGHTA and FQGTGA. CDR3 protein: CASSLLGDANQPQHF. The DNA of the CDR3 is TGTGCCAGCAGCTTACTAGGGGATGCCAATCAGCCCCAGCATTTT.

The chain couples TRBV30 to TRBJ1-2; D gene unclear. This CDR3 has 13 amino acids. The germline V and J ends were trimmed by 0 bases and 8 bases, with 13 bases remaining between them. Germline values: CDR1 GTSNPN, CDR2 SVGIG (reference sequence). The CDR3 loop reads CAWSVLRAGGYTF. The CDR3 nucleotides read TGTGCCTGGAGTGTATTGAGGGCCGGGGGCTACACCTTC. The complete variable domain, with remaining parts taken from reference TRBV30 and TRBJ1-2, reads SQTIHQWPATLVQPVGSPLSLECTVEGTSNPNLYWYRQAAGRGLQLLFYSVGIGQISSEVPQNLSASRPQDRQFILSSKKLLLSDSGFYLCAWSVLRAGGYTFGSGTRLTVV.

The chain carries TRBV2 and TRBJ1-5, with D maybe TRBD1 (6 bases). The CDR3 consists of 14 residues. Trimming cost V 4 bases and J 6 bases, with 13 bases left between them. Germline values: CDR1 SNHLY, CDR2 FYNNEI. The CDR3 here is CASSGQGTSQPQHF. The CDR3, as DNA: TGTGCCAGCAGTGGTCAGGGGACGAGTCAGCCCCAGCATTTT.

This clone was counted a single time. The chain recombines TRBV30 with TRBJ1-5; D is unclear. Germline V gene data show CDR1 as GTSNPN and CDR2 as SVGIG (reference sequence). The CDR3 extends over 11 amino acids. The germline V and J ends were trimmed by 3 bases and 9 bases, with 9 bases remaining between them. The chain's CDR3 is CAWRYNGPQHF. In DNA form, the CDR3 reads TGTGCCTGGAGGTATAACGGGCCCCAGCATTTT. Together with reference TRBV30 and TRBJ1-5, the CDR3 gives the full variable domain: SQTIHQWPATLVQPVGSPLSLECTVEGTSNPNLYWYRQAAGRGLQLLFYSVGIGQISSEVPQNLSASRPQDRQFILSSKKLLLSDSGFYLCAWRYNGPQHFGDGTRLSIL.

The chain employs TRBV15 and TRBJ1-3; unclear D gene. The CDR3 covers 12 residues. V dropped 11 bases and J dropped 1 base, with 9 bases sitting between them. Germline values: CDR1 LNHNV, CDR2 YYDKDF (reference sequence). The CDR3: CAASESGNTIYF. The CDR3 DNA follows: TGTGCCGCGTCCGAGTCTGGAAACACCATATATTTT.

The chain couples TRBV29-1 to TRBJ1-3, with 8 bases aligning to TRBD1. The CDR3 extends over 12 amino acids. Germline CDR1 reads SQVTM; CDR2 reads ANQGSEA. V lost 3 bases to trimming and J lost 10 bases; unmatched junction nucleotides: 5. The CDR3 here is CSVETGATTIYF. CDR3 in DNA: TGCAGCGTTGAGACAGGGGCGACGACCATATATTTT.

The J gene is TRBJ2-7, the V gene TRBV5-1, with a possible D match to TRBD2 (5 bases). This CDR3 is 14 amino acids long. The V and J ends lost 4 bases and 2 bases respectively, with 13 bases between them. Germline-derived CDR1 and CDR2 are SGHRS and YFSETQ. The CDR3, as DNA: TGCGCCAGCAGCGCACGGACTGGACCCTACGAGCAGTACTTC. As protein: CASSARTGPYEQYF. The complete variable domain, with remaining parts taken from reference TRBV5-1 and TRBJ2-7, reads KAGVTQTPRYLIKTRGQQVTLSCSPISGHRSVSWYQQTPGQGLQFLFEYFSETQRNKGNFPGRFSGRQFSNSRSEMNVSTLELGDSALYLCASSARTGPYEQYFGPGTRLTVT.

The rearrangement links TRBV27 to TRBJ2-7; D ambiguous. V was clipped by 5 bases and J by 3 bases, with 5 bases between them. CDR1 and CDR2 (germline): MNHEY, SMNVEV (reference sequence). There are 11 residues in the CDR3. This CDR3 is CASSHGYEQYF. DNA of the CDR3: TGTGCCAGCAGTCACGGCTACGAGCAGTACTTC.

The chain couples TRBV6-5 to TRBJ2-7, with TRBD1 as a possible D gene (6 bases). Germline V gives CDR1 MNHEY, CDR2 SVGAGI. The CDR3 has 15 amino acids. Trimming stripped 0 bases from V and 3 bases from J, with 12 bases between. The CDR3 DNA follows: TGTGCCAGCAGTTACTCGAATCTAGGGGGCTACGAGCAGTACTTC. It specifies CASSYSNLGGYEQYF.

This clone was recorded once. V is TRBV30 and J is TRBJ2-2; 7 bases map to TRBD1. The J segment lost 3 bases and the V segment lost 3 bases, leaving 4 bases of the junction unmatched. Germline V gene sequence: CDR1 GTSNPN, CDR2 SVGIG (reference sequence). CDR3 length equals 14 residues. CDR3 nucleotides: TGTGCCTGGAGCCCGGGACAGTACACCGGGGAGCTGTTTTTT. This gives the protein CAWSPGQYTGELFF.

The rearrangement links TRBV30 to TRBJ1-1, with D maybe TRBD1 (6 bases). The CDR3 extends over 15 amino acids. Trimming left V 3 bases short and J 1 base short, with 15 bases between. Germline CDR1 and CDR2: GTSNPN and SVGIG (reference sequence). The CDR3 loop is CAWRGARSGNTEAFF. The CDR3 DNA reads TGTGCCTGGAGGGGGGCCCGAAGCGGGAACACTGAAGCTTTCTTT.

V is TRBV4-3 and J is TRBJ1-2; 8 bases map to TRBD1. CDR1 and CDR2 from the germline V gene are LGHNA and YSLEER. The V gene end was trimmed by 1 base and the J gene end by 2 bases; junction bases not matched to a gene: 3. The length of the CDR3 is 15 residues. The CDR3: CASSQGTGPNYGYTF. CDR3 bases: TGCGCCAGCAGCCAAGGGACAGGGCCCAACTATGGCTACACCTTC.

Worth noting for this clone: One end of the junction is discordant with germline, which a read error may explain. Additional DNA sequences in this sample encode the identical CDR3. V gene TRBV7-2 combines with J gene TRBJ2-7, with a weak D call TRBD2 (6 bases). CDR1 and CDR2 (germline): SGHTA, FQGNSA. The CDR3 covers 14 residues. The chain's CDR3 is CASSGPGLGYEQYF. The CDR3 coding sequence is TGCGCCAGCAGCGGTCCGGGACTCGGCTACGAGCAGTACTTC.

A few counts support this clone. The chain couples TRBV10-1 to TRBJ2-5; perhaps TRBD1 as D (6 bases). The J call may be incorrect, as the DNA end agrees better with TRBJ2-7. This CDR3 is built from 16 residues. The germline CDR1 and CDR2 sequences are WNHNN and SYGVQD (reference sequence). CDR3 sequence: CASSESKGTMFYEQYF. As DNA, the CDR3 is TGCGCCAGCAGTGAGTCCAAAGGGACAATGTTCTACGAGCAGTACTTC.

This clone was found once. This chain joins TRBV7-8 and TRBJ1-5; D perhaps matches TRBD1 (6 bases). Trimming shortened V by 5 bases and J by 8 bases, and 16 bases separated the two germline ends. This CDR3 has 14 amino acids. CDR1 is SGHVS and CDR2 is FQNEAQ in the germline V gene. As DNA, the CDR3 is TGTGCCAGCAGCCCGGGGGGGGGCCGGGAGCCCCAGCATTTT. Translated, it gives CASSPGGGREPQHF.

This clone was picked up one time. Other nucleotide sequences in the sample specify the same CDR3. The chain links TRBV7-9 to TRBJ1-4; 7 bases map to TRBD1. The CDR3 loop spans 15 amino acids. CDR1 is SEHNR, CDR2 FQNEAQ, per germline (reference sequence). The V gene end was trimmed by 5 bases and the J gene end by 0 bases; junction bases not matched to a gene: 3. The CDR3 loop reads CASSPGQTTNEKLFF. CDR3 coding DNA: TGTGCCAGCAGCCCGGGACAGACAACTAATGAAAAACTGTTTTTT.

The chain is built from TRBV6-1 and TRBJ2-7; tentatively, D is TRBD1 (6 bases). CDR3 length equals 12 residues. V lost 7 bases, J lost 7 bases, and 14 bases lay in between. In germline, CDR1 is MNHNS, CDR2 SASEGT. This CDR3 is CASTTGPREQYF. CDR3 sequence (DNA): TGTGCCAGCACCACAGGGCCCCGAGAGCAGTACTTC.

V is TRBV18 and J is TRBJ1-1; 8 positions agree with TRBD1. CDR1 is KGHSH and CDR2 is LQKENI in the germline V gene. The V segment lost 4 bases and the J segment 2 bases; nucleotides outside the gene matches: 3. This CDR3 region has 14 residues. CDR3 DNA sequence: TGTGCCAGCTCACGGGACAGGAAAAACACTGAAGCTTTCTTT. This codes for CASSRDRKNTEAFF.

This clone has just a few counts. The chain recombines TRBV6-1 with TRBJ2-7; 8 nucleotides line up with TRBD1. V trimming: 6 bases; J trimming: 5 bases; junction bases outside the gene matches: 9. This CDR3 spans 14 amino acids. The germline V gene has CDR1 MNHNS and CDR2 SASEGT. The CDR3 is CASRVQTGVHEQYF. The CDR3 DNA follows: TGTGCCAGCAGGGTTCAGACAGGGGTCCACGAGCAGTACTTC.

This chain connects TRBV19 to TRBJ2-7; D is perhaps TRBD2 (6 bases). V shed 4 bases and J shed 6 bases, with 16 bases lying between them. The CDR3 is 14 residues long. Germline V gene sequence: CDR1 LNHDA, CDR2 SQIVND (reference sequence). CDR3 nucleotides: TGTGCCAGTAGTACAGAGGTGGCGGGGATCGAGCAGTACTTC. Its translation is CASSTEVAGIEQYF.

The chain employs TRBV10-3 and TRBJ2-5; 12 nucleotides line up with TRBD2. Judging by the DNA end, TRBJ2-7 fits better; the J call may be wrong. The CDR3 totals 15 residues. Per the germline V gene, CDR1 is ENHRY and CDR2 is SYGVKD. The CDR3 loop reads CAIRGTSGSSYEQYF. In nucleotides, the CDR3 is TGTGCCATCAGGGGGACTAGCGGGTCTTCATACGAGCAGTACTTC.